A single sample gave rise to the 15 T cell receptor beta chains below, sequenced in a study of OX40 agonist ivuxolimab in advanced cancers. Profiled with immunoSEQ multiplex PCR; TCRdb holds only in-frame clones, not every one. The sample carries 55,000 to 80,000 clones, 91% recorded once. The sample consisted of CD4+ or CD8+ T cells sorted from blood, taken in a trial of the OX40 agonist ivuxolimab. All receptors come from an adult with an advanced solid tumor such as melanoma, head and neck, liver or kidney cancer.

This clone appeared a single time. The V and J genes are TRBV6-6 and TRBJ2-3, with D possibly matching TRBD1 (5 bases). The length of the CDR3 is 16 residues. Germline V gene data show CDR1 as MNHNY and CDR2 as SVGAGI (reference sequence). V lost 8 bases and J 4 bases, leaving 22 bases between the germline ends. The CDR3 loop reads CASGAEGVSGADTQYF. The DNA for the CDR3 is TGTGCCAGCGGCGCTGAAGGGGTCAGTGGCGCAGATACGCAGTATTTT.

The chain has TRBV5-1 and TRBJ1-2, with TRBD1 matching over 8 bases. The junction had 4 bases not matched to a gene; V was cut back by 2 bases and J by 4 bases. CDR1 is SGHRS, CDR2 YFSETQ, per germline. The CDR3 totals 14 residues. The CDR3 DNA is TGCGCCAGCAGCTTTGGACAGGGCCGCTATGGCTACACCTTC. Its translation is CASSFGQGRYGYTF.

Here the CDR3 reads CASSSMTATNEKLFF. The CDR3 nucleotides are TGTGCCAGCAGCTCTATGACAGCGACTAATGAAAAACTGTTTTTT. This chain joins TRBV11-2 and TRBJ1-4, with D perhaps matching TRBD1 (5 bases). V lost 4 bases to trimming and J lost 2 bases, with 11 bases between them. The CDR3 loop spans 15 amino acids. The germline CDR1 and CDR2 sequences are SGHAT and FQNNGV.

The chain recombines TRBV28 with TRBJ1-2; possibly TRBD1 for D (5 bases). Germline assignment: CDR1 MDHEN and CDR2 SYDVKM. This CDR3 has 12 residues. V lost 7 bases, J lost 6 bases, and 12 bases lay in between. The CDR3 spells CASTQTVDGYTF. CDR3 DNA sequence: TGTGCCAGCACCCAGACAGTCGATGGCTACACCTTC.

The chain is built from TRBV10-3 and TRBJ2-1; tentatively, D is TRBD1 or TRBD2 (5 bases each). V was pared by 7 bases and J by 4 bases, with 14 bases between. Germline V lookup: CDR1 ENHRY, CDR2 SYGVKD. The CDR3 totals 14 residues. In DNA, the CDR3 is TGTGCCATCAAAGGGACGGACAATTACAATGAGCAGTTCTTC. Translated: CAIKGTDNYNEQFF.

This sequence joins TRBV7-9 and TRBJ2-3; D might be TRBD2 (5 bases). This CDR3 comprises 16 residues. The germline CDR1 and CDR2 sequences are SEHNR and FQNEAQ (reference sequence). The germline V and J ends were trimmed by 5 bases and 6 bases, with 21 bases remaining between them. In DNA, the CDR3 is TGTGCCAGCAGCCCCAGGTATTCCGGACTCACGGATACGCAGTATTTT. Amino acid sequence: CASSPRYSGLTDTQYF.

The CDR3 spells CAWSVKTQYF. Here the CDR3 DNA reads TGTGCCTGGAGTGTGAAGACCCAGTACTTC. The chain joins TRBV30 to TRBJ2-5; D not resolved. V was trimmed by 0 bases and J by 6 bases, leaving 2 bases between them. The CDR3 loop spans 10 amino acids. Looked up from germline, CDR1 is GTSNPN and CDR2 is SVGIG (reference sequence).

This clone was detected once. The CDR3 region has the DNA TGTGTCCCTAAAAAGTGTAACTATGGCTACACCTTC. It codes for CVPKKCNYGYTF. The V gene is TRBV9, the J gene TRBJ1-2; D unclear. CDR1 is SGDLS and CDR2 is YYNGEE in the germline V gene. The CDR3 consists of 12 residues.

The genes are TRBV6-1 and TRBJ1-1; D gene uncertain. Germline lookup yields CDR1 MNHNS and CDR2 SASEGT. Trimming pared 2 bases from V and 2 bases from J, leaving 12 bases between. The CDR3 covers 15 residues. CDR3 residues: CASSERAGTNTEAFF. DNA for the CDR3: TGTGCCAGCAGTGAAAGGGCGGGAACAAACACTGAAGCTTTCTTT.

This clone was detected only once. The chain carries TRBV6-6 and TRBJ1-2; 10 bases line up with TRBD1. CDR3 length: 14 residues. The V gene end was trimmed by 5 bases and the J gene end by 3 bases; junction bases not matched to a gene: 3. Germline loops: CDR1 MNHNY, CDR2 SVGAGI (reference sequence). The DNA for the CDR3 is TGTGCCAGCAGTCGACAGGGGGCAGACTATGGCTACACCTTC. This translates into CASSRQGADYGYTF.

The count of this clone is one. The V call is TRBV7-9, the J call TRBJ2-5; D might be TRBD2 (5 bases). Germline V CDR1 and CDR2: SEHNR, FQNEAQ (reference sequence). CDR3 length: 15 residues. With 4 bases removed from V and 2 bases from J, the gap between germline ends came to 14 bases. CDR3 coding DNA: TGTGCCAGCAGCTCGACGAGGACTTCGCAAGAGACCCAGTACTTC. Residues: CASSSTRTSQETQYF.

The chain links TRBV18 to TRBJ1-3, with D possibly being TRBD1 (5 bases). Germline assignment: CDR1 KGHSH and CDR2 LQKENI. With 3 bases removed from V and 0 bases from J, the gap between germline ends came to 12 bases. CDR3 size: 16 residues. The CDR3 here is CASSPDRRLSGNTIYF. The DNA for the CDR3 is TGTGCCAGCTCACCCGACAGACGTCTCTCTGGAAACACCATATATTTT.

This rearrangement joins TRBV28 to TRBJ2-3; D unclear. Trimming removed 5 bases at V and 6 bases at J, with 9 bases between. The germline V gene has CDR1 MDHEN and CDR2 SYDVKM. The CDR3 consists of 12 residues. CDR3 residues: CASSAYWDTQYF. The CDR3 DNA follows: TGTGCCAGCAGTGCTTACTGGGATACGCAGTATTTT. Based on the CDR3 plus reference TRBV28 and TRBJ2-3, the full variable domain is DVKVTQSSRYLVKRTGEKVFLECVQDMDHENMFWYRQDPGLGLRLIYFSYDVKMKEKGDIPEGYSVSREKKERFSLILESASTNQTSMYLCASSAYWDTQYFGPGTRLTVL.

The gene calls are TRBV30 and TRBJ2-5; unclear D gene. This CDR3 contains 15 residues. Trimming removed 0 bases from V and 4 bases from J, with 15 bases in between. The germline CDR1 and CDR2 sequences are GTSNPN and SVGIG (reference sequence). The CDR3 DNA is TGTGCCTGGAGTGTAGGTGGAACCTCCCCAGAGACCCAGTACTTC. This sequence encodes CAWSVGGTSPETQYF.

The chain has TRBV25-1 and TRBJ1-2, with 9 bases that match TRBD1. V lost 5 bases, J lost 4 bases, and 5 bases stayed unmatched. CDR1 is MGHDK, CDR2 SYGVNS, per germline. This CDR3 is 14 amino acids long. The DNA of the CDR3 is TGTGCCAGCAGTAATCCGGGACAGGGCTATGGCTACACCTTC. Amino acid sequence: CASSNPGQGYGYTF.